The next 9 T cell receptor beta chains were all read from a single sample in a study of shared clonotypes between healthy human individuals. Using immunoSEQ multiplex PCR, the repertoire was profiled, and TCRdb retains in-frame clones only, with some absent. Of about half a million clones in the sample, roughly three quarters were seen once. Sequenced material: PBMCs. These receptors all stem from a woman aged 40 to 50 in good health. Some clones in this sample may be carry-over from other donors' samples.

The chain recombines TRBV5-1 with TRBJ2-3; no firm D call. Germline V CDR1 and CDR2: SGHRS, YFSETQ. Trimming took 1 base from V and 0 from J, leaving 12 bases between them. The CDR3 loop spans 16 amino acids. The CDR3 DNA sequence: TGCGCCAGCAGCTTGCCAAGGTTCACTAGCACAGATACGCAGTATTTT. This translates into CASSLPRFTSTDTQYF.

The V and J genes are TRBV5-1 and TRBJ2-3, with a tentative D call TRBD2 (5 bases). CDR3 size: 13 residues. CDR1 and CDR2 from the germline V gene are SGHRS and YFSETQ. V gave up 4 bases and J gave up 4 bases, with 10 bases separating them. The CDR3 region is CASSRGPSDTQYF. The CDR3 DNA is TGCGCCAGCAGCAGAGGGCCCTCAGATACGCAGTATTTT. Full variable domain (remainder filled in from reference TRBV5-1 and TRBJ2-3): KAGVTQTPRYLIKTRGQQVTLSCSPISGHRSVSWYQQTPGQGLQFLFEYFSETQRNKGNFPGRFSGRQFSNSRSEMNVSTLELGDSALYLCASSRGPSDTQYFGPGTRLTVL.

The chain carries TRBV5-1 and TRBJ2-2; the D is unclear. Germline lookup yields CDR1 SGHRS and CDR2 YFSETQ. The CDR3 totals 13 residues. Trimming stripped 5 bases from V and 2 bases from J, with 7 bases between. The CDR3 is CASSSGNTGELFF. The CDR3 coding sequence is TGCGCCAGCAGTTCGGGCAACACCGGGGAGCTGTTTTTT.

V gene TRBV7-8 combines with J gene TRBJ1-1; D remains ambiguous. The CDR3 spans 17 residues. V was clipped by 5 bases and J by 0 bases, with 19 bases between them. Per germline, CDR1 SGHVS and CDR2 FQNEAQ. The CDR3 DNA reads TGTGCCAGCAGCCCCCTTCGAATCCGGGCAATGAACACTGAAGCTTTCTTT. Amino acids: CASSPLRIRAMNTEAFF. Full variable domain (remainder filled in from reference TRBV7-8 and TRBJ1-1): GAGVSQSPRYKVAKRGQDVALRCDPISGHVSLFWYQQALGQGPEFLTYFQNEAQLDKSGLPSDRFFAERPEGSVSTLKIQRTQQEDSAVYLCASSPLRIRAMNTEAFFGQGTRLTVV.

The chain links TRBV7-8 to TRBJ2-7, with 12 bases aligning to TRBD2. Germline CDR1 SGHVS, CDR2 FQNEAQ. The CDR3 loop spans 13 amino acids. V lost 3 bases, J lost 10 bases, and 4 bases stayed unmatched. For the CDR3, the DNA is TGTGCCAGCAGCTTTGGACTAGCGGGAAAACAGTACTTC. Translating it yields CASSFGLAGKQYF.

About this clone itself: Other DNA variants within this sample encode the same CDR3. The rearrangement joins TRBV9 to TRBJ2-5, with no clear D. The germline CDR1 and CDR2 sequences are SGDLS and YYNGEE. V was cut by 1 base and J by 0 bases, with 4 bases left in between. The CDR3 loop spans 13 amino acids. The CDR3 loop is CASSVRDQETQYF. CDR3 in DNA: TGTGCCAGCAGCGTACGGGACCAAGAGACCCAGTACTTC.

This clone was seen a handful of times. The rearrangement uses TRBV5-4 and TRBJ2-1; D may be TRBD1 (5 bases). The germline CDR1 and CDR2 sequences are SGHNT and YYREEE (reference sequence). Trimming took off 4 bases at V and 8 bases at J, with 13 bases between the two ends. CDR3 length: 13 residues. The CDR3 sequence is CASSQTGTHEQFF. CDR3 DNA sequence: TGTGCCAGCAGCCAAACAGGCACCCATGAGCAGTTCTTC.

The rearrangement joins TRBV27 to TRBJ2-7; D unclear. This CDR3 comprises 15 residues. Germline V gene sequence: CDR1 MNHEY, CDR2 SMNVEV (reference sequence). With 8 bases removed from V and 4 bases from J, the gap between germline ends came to 21 bases. The CDR3 nucleotides read TGTGCCAGCCATTCAAAAGGGCAGGCTTGGTACGAGCAGTACTTC. It encodes CASHSKGQAWYEQYF.

Comment on this clone: Mismatch with germline at one junction end may stem from a read error. This chain uses TRBV28 with TRBJ1-4; the D gene is possibly TRBD1 (5 bases). This CDR3 has 14 residues. The germline V gene encodes CDR1 MDHEN and CDR2 SYDVKM. Here the CDR3 DNA reads TGTGCCAGCAGCCCTGGTCCGTTGGGTCTGGGGCTTCGTTTT. Protein sequence: CASSPGPLGLGLRF.